The 26 T cell receptor beta chains reported below all come from one sample, sequenced in a study of T cells in Graves' hyperthyroidism and ophthalmopathy. TCR beta CDR3 sequences were amplified from RNA transcripts. Researchers ran a first-round RT-PCR on the TCR CDR3 using the HTBI primer set. TCRdb ran MiXCR on the multiplex PCR reads and lists one entry per CDR3 protein. This table holds about 290,000 distinct CDR3 sequences, approximately 13% found once. Input material: blood. The receptors derive from a woman between 40 and 50 years old with Graves' hyperthyroidism.

V is TRBV6-1 and J is TRBJ2-3; TRBD2 matches 8 bases. With 5 bases clipped from V and 2 bases from J, the junction kept 9 bases outside the gene matches. This CDR3 has 16 residues. Germline V gives CDR1 MNHNS, CDR2 SASEGT. The CDR3 sequence: CASSYRAGGPTDTQYF. The DNA for the CDR3 is TGTGCCAGCAGTTATAGGGCGGGAGGCCCCACAGATACGCAGTATTTT.

This clonotype was observed at least ten times. V usage is TRBV28 and J usage is TRBJ2-7, with TRBD2 matching 9 bases. The CDR3 extends over 15 amino acids. CDR1 is MDHEN, CDR2 SYDVKM, per germline. The V and J ends lost 5 bases and 3 bases, in that order; junction bases with no gene match: 8. The CDR3 sequence: CASSDPGTSSYEQYF. The CDR3 bases are TGTGCCAGCAGTGATCCCGGGACTAGCAGCTACGAGCAGTACTTC.

This clonotype showed up many times. The chain employs TRBV6-5 and TRBJ1-1; no firm D call. There are 15 residues in the CDR3. Deletions cut 0 bases from V and 0 bases from J, with 8 bases between. Germline V gene lookup returns CDR1 MNHEY and CDR2 SVGAGI. In DNA, the CDR3 is TGTGCCAGCAGTTACTCACTGGAAATGAACACTGAAGCTTTCTTT. Translation: CASSYSLEMNTEAFF.

V usage is TRBV11-1 and J usage is TRBJ1-4, with D tentatively TRBD1 (6 bases). V dropped 6 bases and J dropped 12 bases, with 14 bases sitting between them. The CDR3 runs 12 residues. Per the germline V gene, CDR1 is SGHAT and CDR2 is FQDESV (reference sequence). The DNA for the CDR3 is TGTGCCAGCAGTCAAAACAGGGATGAACTGTTTTTT. Protein sequence: CASSQNRDELFF.

This clonotype has at least ten counts. The chain combines TRBV11-2 with TRBJ2-7; no clear D gene. The V end lost 0 bases, the J end lost 3 bases, and 6 bases lay between the germline ends. CDR1 SGHAT and CDR2 FQNNGV come from the germline V gene. This CDR3 has 13 residues. CDR3 residues: CASSLDRIYEQYF. In DNA form, the CDR3 reads TGTGCCAGCAGCTTAGACAGGATCTACGAGCAGTACTTC.

Ten or more counts support this clonotype. The CDR3 loop reads CASSERRAGGLGYTF. CDR3 sequence (DNA): TGTGCCAGCAGTGAACGGAGGGCAGGGGGCCTTGGCTACACCTTC. This chain uses TRBV6-1 with TRBJ1-2; 8 bases line up with TRBD1. The CDR3 runs to 15 residues. Trimming at V came to 2 bases and at J to 7 bases, leaving 9 bases not matched to a gene. The germline gives CDR1 MNHNS, CDR2 SASEGT.

This clonotype was recorded many times. J is TRBJ2-3 and V is TRBV29-1, with D tentatively TRBD1 (5 bases). V was shortened by 7 bases and J by 3 bases, with 14 bases between the two germline ends. In germline, CDR1 is SQVTM, CDR2 ANQGSEA. The CDR3 has 13 residues. The CDR3 region has the DNA TGCAGCGCCCCCTCAGGGCCTACAGATACGCAGTATTTT. It translates to CSAPSGPTDTQYF.

In its sample, this clonotype was seen many times. The V call is TRBV28, the J call TRBJ2-5; D may correspond to TRBD1 or TRBD2 (5 bases each). Trimming took 5 bases from V and 4 from J, leaving 14 bases between them. The CDR3 length is 14 residues. Germline CDR1 and CDR2: MDHEN and SYDVKM. This CDR3 reads CASSPRTGPETQYF. The CDR3 nucleotides are TGTGCCAGCAGTCCGCGGACGGGGCCAGAGACCCAGTACTTC. The full variable domain, its missing parts supplied by reference TRBV28 and TRBJ2-5, is DVKVTQSSRYLVKRTGEKVFLECVQDMDHENMFWYRQDPGLGLRLIYFSYDVKMKEKGDIPEGYSVSREKKERFSLILESASTNQTSMYLCASSPRTGPETQYFGPGTRLLVL.

This clonotype has ten or more counts. DNA of the CDR3: TGTGCCAGCAGTCGGACAGGGAGGGGCTATGGCTACACCTTC. The encoded protein is CASSRTGRGYGYTF. The chain has TRBV27 and TRBJ1-2; 8 bases are shared with TRBD1. CDR1 MNHEY and CDR2 SMNVEV come from the germline V gene (reference sequence). The trim removed 5 bases at V and 4 bases at J, leaving 6 bases unmatched. CDR3 size: 14 residues.

Many counts were recorded for this clonotype. The V gene is TRBV7-7, the J gene TRBJ2-3, with 7 bases identical to TRBD2. The CDR3 is made up of 15 amino acids. Germline CDR1 is SSHAT and CDR2 is FNYEAQ (reference sequence). After removal of 0 bases from V and 2 bases from J, the junction contained 2 bases not matched to a gene. The CDR3: CASSLAGGPTDTQYF. The CDR3 DNA reads as TGTGCCAGCAGCTTAGCGGGAGGGCCCACAGATACGCAGTATTTT.

This clonotype was observed a handful of times. The V and J genes are TRBV6-5 and TRBJ2-3; D gene ambiguous. Per the germline V gene, CDR1 is MNHEY and CDR2 is SVGAGI. With 2 bases removed from V and 1 base from J, the gap between germline ends came to 13 bases. The CDR3 consists of 16 residues. The CDR3 DNA sequence: TGTGCCAGCAGTTACCTAAGGAGTCGGGGCACAGATACGCAGTATTTT. It translates to CASSYLRSRGTDTQYF.

In the case of this clonotype: One end of the junction fails to match germline, which may point to a read error. J is TRBJ1-2 and V is TRBV2, with no clear D. The CDR3 loop spans 11 amino acids. CDR1 SNHLY and CDR2 FYNNEI come from the germline V gene. The CDR3 region is CANSEVYGYTF. CDR3 bases: TGTGCCAACAGTGAGGTCTATGGCTACACCTTC.

This clonotype was counted many times. The chain uses TRBV12-3 or TRBV12-4 and TRBJ1-5; D uncertain. This CDR3 is 16 amino acids long. Trimming stripped 6 bases from V and 2 bases from J, with 17 bases between. Here the CDR3 reads CASRPQEGLGNQPQHF. DNA for the CDR3: TGTGCCAGCAGGCCTCAGGAGGGCCTGGGCAATCAGCCCCAGCATTTT.

V is TRBV5-6 and J is TRBJ2-2, with 15 bases fitting TRBD2. There are 18 residues in the CDR3. Germline values: CDR1 SGHDT, CDR2 YYEEEE. V was pared by 3 bases and J by 3 bases, with 6 bases of the junction left unmatched. In nucleotides, the CDR3 is TGTGCCAGCAGCTCCGGACTAGCGGGAGGGCCCCACACCGGGGAGCTGTTTTTT. As protein: CASSSGLAGGPHTGELFF.

This clonotype came up many times. A much larger clone is a single base away; this may be a read error. This sequence joins TRBV28 and TRBJ1-1; no reliable D call. Trimming stripped 1 base from V and 1 base from J, with 7 bases between. The CDR3 loop spans 14 amino acids. Per germline, CDR1 MDHEN and CDR2 SYDVKM. The CDR3 sequence: CASSLYERNTEAFF. The CDR3 DNA follows: TGTGCCAGCAGTTTATATGAAAGGAACACTGAAGCTTTCTTT.

This clonotype was counted at least ten times. The gene calls are TRBV5-6 and TRBJ2-5; D is ambiguous. The V end was cut by 2 bases, the J end by 4 bases, with 15 bases between. CDR3 length equals 15 residues. Germline V gives CDR1 SGHDT, CDR2 YYEEEE. CDR3 coding DNA: TGTGCCAGCAGCTTTCGACGGGTGGTATCAGAGACCCAGTACTTC. It codes for CASSFRRVVSETQYF.

This clonotype has a count of ten or more. V usage is TRBV6-1 and J usage is TRBJ1-2, with D uncertain. V was clipped by 2 bases and J by 5 bases, with 15 bases between them. This CDR3 contains 15 residues. CDR1 MNHNS and CDR2 SASEGT come from the germline V gene. The CDR3: CASSELRTAFYGYTF. The DNA of the CDR3 is TGTGCCAGCAGTGAATTAAGGACTGCATTTTATGGCTACACCTTC.

The rearrangement links TRBV7-9 to TRBJ2-1; the match to TRBD2 covers 8 bases. Germline assignment: CDR1 SEHNR and CDR2 FQNEAQ (reference sequence). V lost 5 bases to trimming and J lost 0 bases; unmatched junction nucleotides: 6. The CDR3 contains 16 residues. The CDR3, as DNA: TGTGCCAGCAGCATGACTAGCGTTAGCTCCTACAATGAGCAGTTCTTC. Translating gives CASSMTSVSSYNEQFF.

This clonotype was seen ten or more times. CDR3 sequence: CASSLGPDNEQFF. The CDR3 coding sequence is TGTGCCAGCAGTCTTGGCCCAGACAATGAGCAGTTCTTC. The chain combines TRBV3-1 with TRBJ2-1; no clear D gene. This CDR3 is 13 amino acids long. V lost 6 bases and J lost 5, with 11 bases in between. Germline V gene sequence: CDR1 LGHDT, CDR2 YNNKEL (reference sequence).

This clonotype was seen repeatedly, ten times or more. The chain has TRBV12-5 and TRBJ2-2; D remains ambiguous. From germline, CDR1 is LGHNT and CDR2 FRNRAP. This CDR3 has 15 amino acids. With 0 bases removed from V and 7 bases from J, the gap between germline ends came to 12 bases. The CDR3 DNA is TGTGCTAGTGGTTTGGTAAAGCTAGACGGCGGGGAGCTGTTTTTT. Its protein product is CASGLVKLDGGELFF.

Many counts were recorded for this clonotype. J is TRBJ1-2 and V is TRBV12-3 or TRBV12-4; TRBD1 matches 8 bases. The CDR3 covers 16 residues. Unmatched junction bases numbered 14, after V lost 6 bases and J lost 5 bases. The CDR3: CASSRGQGGGFYGYTF. The CDR3 coding sequence is TGTGCCAGCAGCCGAGGACAGGGCGGGGGGTTTTATGGCTACACCTTC.

The chain recombines TRBV3-1 with TRBJ2-5; D gene ambiguous. The CDR3 runs 15 residues. CDR1 LGHDT and CDR2 YNNKEL come from the germline V gene (reference sequence). Trimming pared 0 bases from V and 5 bases from J, leaving 13 bases between. The CDR3 sequence is CASSQEGIAGETQYF. The CDR3 DNA reads TGTGCCAGCAGCCAAGAGGGAATAGCCGGCGAGACCCAGTACTTC.

This clonotype was counted a few times. V is TRBV18 and J is TRBJ2-3; TRBD1 matches 7 bases. This CDR3 has 15 amino acids. The J segment lost 6 bases and the V segment lost 3 bases, leaving 9 bases of the junction unmatched. CDR1 KGHSH and CDR2 LQKENI come from the germline V gene. The CDR3 nucleotides read TGTGCCAGCTCACCGTCGACAGGGTTGGATGATACGCAGTATTTT. This gives the protein CASSPSTGLDDTQYF.

This clonotype was seen ten or more times. J is TRBJ2-1 and V is TRBV12-5; maybe TRBD2 (5 bases). The V gene's germline CDR1 is LGHNT and CDR2 FRNRAP. V lost 5 bases to trimming and J lost 3 bases, with 14 bases between them. The CDR3 is 15 residues long. The CDR3 region has the DNA TGTGCTAGTGGTGGCGGAAGCGGAAACTACAATGAGCAGTTCTTC. It encodes CASGGGSGNYNEQFF.

In this sample, this clonotype turned up a few times. This clone may be a read error of a much larger clone one base away. The chain employs TRBV19 and TRBJ1-1; a possible D gene is TRBD1 (5 bases). The CDR3 contains 15 residues. Trimming took off 6 bases at V and 1 base at J, with 15 bases between the two ends. CDR1 and CDR2 (germline): LNHDA, SQIVND (reference sequence). The CDR3 nucleotides are TGTGCCAGTAGCAATTTACAGAGGGGGAACACTGAAGCTTTCTTT. Translating it yields CASSNLQRGNTEAFF. The entire variable domain, with the rest obtained from reference TRBV19 and TRBJ1-1, is as follows: DGGITQSPKYLFRKEGQNVTLSCEQNLNHDAMYWYRQDPGQGLRLIYYSQIVNDFQKGDIAEGYSVSREKKESFPLTVTSAQKNPTAFYLCASSNLQRGNTEAFFGQGTRLTVV.

This clonotype showed up just a few times. V is TRBV19 and J is TRBJ1-1, with TRBD1 identical over 9 bases. Germline assignment: CDR1 LNHDA and CDR2 SQIVND (reference sequence). The V and J ends lost 6 bases and 0 bases, in that order; junction bases with no gene match: 8. This CDR3 has 16 residues. CDR3 nucleotide sequence: TGTGCCAGTAGAAGAACAGGGGGCTGGGTGAACACTGAAGCTTTCTTT. Translated: CASRRTGGWVNTEAFF.